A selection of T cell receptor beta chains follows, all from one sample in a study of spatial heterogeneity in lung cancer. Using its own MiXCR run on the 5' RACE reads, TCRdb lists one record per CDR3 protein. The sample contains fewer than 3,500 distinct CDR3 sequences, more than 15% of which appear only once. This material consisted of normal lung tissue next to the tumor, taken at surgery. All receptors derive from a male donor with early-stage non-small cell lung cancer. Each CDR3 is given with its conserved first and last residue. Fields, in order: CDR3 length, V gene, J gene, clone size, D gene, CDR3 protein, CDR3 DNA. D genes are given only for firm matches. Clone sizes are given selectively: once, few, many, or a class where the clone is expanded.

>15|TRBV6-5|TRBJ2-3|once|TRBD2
CASSFTSVGTDTQYF
TGTGCCAGCAGCTTTACTAGCGTCGGCACAGATACGCAGTATTTT
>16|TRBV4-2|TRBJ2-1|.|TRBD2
CASSLRLAGDYNEQFF
TGTGCCAGCAGCCTCCGACTAGCGGGGGACTACAATGAGCAGTTCTTC
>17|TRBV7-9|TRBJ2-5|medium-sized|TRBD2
CASSGGLAGGPLETQYF
TGTGCCAGCAGCGGGGGACTAGCGGGAGGGCCCCTGGAGACCCAGTACTTC
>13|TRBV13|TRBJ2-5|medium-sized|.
CASSLNGEETQYF
TGTGCCAGCAGCTTAAACGGAGAGGAGACCCAGTACTTC
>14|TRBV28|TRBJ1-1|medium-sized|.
CASSPSGENTEAFF
TGTGCCAGCAGCCCTTCAGGGGAAAACACTGAAGCTTTCTTT
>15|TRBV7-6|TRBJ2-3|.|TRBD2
CASRPLAEGTDTQYF
TGTGCCAGCAGACCACTAGCGGAGGGCACAGATACGCAGTATTTT
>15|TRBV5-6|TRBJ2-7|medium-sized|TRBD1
CASSSPGQGLWEQYF
TGTGCCAGCAGCTCGCCGGGACAGGGCCTTTGGGAGCAGTACTTC
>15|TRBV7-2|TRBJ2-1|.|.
CASSLTRSSYNEQFF
TGTGCCAGCAGCTTAACCCGAAGCTCCTACAATGAGCAGTTCTTC
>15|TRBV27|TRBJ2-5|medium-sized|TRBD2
CASSWLAGGQETQYF
TGTGCCAGCAGTTGGCTAGCGGGAGGTCAAGAGACCCAGTACTTC
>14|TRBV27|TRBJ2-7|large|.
CASRQGPSPYEQYF
TGTGCCAGCAGGCAGGGGCCTAGCCCCTACGAGCAGTACTTC
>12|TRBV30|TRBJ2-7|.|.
CAWGPAAELKYF
TGTGCCTGGGGTCCCGCAGCGGAGCTTAAGTACTTC
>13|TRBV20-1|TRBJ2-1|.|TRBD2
CSASREGPDEQFF
TGCAGTGCCAGCCGGGAGGGCCCTGATGAGCAGTTCTTC
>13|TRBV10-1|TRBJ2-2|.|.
CASSVGRTGELFF
TGCGCCAGCAGTGTAGGTCGCACCGGGGAGCTGTTTTTT
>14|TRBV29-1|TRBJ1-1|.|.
CSAGRAGRSTEAFF
TGCAGCGCGGGAAGGGCAGGGCGAAGCACTGAAGCTTTCTTT
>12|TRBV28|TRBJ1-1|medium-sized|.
CASSLMGSEAFF
TGTGCCAGCAGTCTCATGGGCTCTGAAGCTTTCTTT
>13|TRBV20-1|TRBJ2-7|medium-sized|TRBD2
CSAAGLVTVEQYF
TGCAGTGCCGCGGGACTAGTGACAGTCGAGCAGTACTTC
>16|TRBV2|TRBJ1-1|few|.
CASSADPGAPNTEAFF
TGTGCCAGCAGCGCTGACCCAGGGGCACCGAACACTGAAGCTTTCTTT
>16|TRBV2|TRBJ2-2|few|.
CASSEFSRPRGGELFF
TGTGCCAGCAGTGAGTTCTCGCGGCCACGGGGCGGGGAGCTGTTTTTT
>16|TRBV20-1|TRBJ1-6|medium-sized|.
CSARDLQGTYNSPLHF
TGCAGTGCTAGAGACCTACAGGGAACCTATAATTCACCCCTCCACTTT
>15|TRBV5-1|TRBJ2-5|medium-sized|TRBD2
CASSAGLAGVETQYF
TGCGCCAGCAGCGCAGGACTAGCGGGGGTAGAGACCCAGTACTTC
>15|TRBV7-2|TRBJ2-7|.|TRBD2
CASSLGLAGGPEQYF
TGTGCCAGCAGCTTAGGACTAGCGGGAGGGCCCGAGCAGTACTTC
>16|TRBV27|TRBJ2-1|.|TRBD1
CASTATGTGAYNEQFF
TGTGCCAGCACCGCCACAGGGACAGGGGCCTACAATGAGCAGTTCTTC
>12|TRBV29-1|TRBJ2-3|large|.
CSVAGFTDTQYF
TGCAGCGTTGCCGGGTTTACAGATACGCAGTATTTT
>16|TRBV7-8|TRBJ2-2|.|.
CASSLGQGGNTGELFF
TGTGCCAGCAGCTTAGGACAGGGAGGGAACACCGGGGAGCTGTTTTTT
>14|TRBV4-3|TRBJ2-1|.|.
CASSQGLDSPEQFF
TGCGCCAGCAGCCAAGGTCTGGACTCCCCAGAGCAGTTCTTC
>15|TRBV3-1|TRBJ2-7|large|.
CASSQALTAFYEQYF
TGTGCCAGCAGCCAAGCGTTGACAGCCTTCTACGAGCAGTACTTC
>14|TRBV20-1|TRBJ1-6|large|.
CSASPGRGTSPLHF
TGCAGTGCTAGTCCGGGGCGAGGGACTTCACCCCTCCACTTT
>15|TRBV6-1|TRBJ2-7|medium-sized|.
CASSLQTGNPYEQYF
TGTGCCAGCAGTCTACAAACAGGGAATCCCTACGAGCAGTACTTC
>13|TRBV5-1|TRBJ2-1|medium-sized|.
CASTFTGFNEQFF
TGCGCCAGCACCTTCACAGGGTTCAATGAGCAGTTCTTC
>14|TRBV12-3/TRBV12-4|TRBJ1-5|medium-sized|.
CASSLMGAYQPQHF
TGTGCCAGCAGTTTAATGGGGGCCTATCAGCCCCAGCATTTT